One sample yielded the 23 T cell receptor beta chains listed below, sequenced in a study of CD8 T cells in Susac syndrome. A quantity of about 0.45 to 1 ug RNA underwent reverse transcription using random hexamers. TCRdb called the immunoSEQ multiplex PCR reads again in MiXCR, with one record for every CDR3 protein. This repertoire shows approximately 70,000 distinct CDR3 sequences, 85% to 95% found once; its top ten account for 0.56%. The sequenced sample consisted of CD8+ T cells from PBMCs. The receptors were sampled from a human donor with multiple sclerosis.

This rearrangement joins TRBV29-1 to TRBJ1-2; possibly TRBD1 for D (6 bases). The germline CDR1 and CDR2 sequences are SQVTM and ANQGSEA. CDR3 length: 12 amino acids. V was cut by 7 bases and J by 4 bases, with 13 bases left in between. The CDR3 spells CSAGGLSYGYTF. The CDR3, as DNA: TGCAGCGCGGGGGGGCTTAGCTATGGCTACACCTTC.

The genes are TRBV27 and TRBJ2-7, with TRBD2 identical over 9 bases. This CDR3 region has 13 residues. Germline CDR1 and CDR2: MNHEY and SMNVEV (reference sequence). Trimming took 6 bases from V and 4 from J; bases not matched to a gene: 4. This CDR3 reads CASRGGRGYEQYF. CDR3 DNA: TGTGCCAGCAGGGGCGGGAGGGGTTACGAGCAGTACTTC.

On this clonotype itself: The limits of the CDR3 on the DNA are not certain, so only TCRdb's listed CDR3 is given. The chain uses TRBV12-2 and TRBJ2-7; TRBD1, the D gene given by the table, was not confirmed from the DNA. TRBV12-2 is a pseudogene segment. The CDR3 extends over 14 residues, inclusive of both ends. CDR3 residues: CASRFGTGAYEQYF.

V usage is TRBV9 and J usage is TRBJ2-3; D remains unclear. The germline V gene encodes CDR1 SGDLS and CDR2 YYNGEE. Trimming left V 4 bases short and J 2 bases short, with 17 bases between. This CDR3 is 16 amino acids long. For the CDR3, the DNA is TGTGCCAGCAGCCCCCGCTCCGCCGCGTTCACAGATACGCAGTATTTT. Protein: CASSPRSAAFTDTQYF. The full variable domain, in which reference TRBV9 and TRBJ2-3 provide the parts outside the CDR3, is DSGVTQTPKHLITATGQRVTLRCSPRSGDLSVYWYQQSLDQGLQFLIQYYNGEERAKGNILERFSAQQFPDLHSELNLSSLELGDSALYFCASSPRSAAFTDTQYFGPGTRLTVL.

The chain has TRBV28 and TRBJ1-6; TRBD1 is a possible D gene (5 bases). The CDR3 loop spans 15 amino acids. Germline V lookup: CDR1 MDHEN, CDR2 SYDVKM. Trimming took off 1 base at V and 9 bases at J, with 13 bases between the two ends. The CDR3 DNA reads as TGTGCCAGCAGTTTATATTGGGTCCAGGGTTCACCCCTCCACTTT. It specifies CASSLYWVQGSPLHF.

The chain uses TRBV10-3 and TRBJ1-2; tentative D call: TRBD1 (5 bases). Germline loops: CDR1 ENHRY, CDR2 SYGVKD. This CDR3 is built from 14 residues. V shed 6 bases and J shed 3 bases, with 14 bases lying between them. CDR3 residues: CAIRQDDRDYGYTF. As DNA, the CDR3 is TGTGCCATCAGACAAGACGACAGAGACTATGGCTACACCTTC.

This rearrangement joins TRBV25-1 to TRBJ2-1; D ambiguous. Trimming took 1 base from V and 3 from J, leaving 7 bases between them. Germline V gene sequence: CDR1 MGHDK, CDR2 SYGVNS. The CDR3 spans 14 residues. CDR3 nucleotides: TGTGCCAGCAGTGAATTGGAGTACTACAATGAGCAGTTCTTC. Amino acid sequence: CASSELEYYNEQFF. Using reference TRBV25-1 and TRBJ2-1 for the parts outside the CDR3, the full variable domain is EADIYQTPRYLVIGTGKKITLECSQTMGHDKMYWYQQDPGMELHLIHYSYGVNSTEKGDLSSESTVSRIRTEHFPLTLESARPSHTSQYLCASSELEYYNEQFFGPGTRLTVL.

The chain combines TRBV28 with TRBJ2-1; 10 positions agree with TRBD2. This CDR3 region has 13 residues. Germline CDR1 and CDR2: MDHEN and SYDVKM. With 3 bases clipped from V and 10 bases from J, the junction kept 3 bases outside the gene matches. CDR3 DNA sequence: TGTGCCAGCAGTTTGCTAGCGGGAGTCGAGCAGTTCTTC. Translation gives CASSLLAGVEQFF.

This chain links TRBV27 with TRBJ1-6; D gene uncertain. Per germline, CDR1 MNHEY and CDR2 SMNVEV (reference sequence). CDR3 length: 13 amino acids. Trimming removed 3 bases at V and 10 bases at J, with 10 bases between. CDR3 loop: CASSFYLGSPLHF. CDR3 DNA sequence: TGTGCCAGCAGTTTTTATCTAGGCTCACCCCTCCACTTT.

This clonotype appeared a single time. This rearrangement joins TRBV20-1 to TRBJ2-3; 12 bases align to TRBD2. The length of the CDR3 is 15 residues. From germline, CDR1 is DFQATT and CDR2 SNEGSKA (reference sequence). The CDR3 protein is CSSSGTSGSTDTQYF. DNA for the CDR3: TGCAGCTCAAGCGGGACTAGCGGGAGCACAGATACGCAGTATTTT.

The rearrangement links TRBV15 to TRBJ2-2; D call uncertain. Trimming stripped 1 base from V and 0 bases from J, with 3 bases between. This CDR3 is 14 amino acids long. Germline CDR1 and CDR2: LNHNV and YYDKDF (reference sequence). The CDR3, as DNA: TGTGCCACCAGCAGAGGTTCGAACACCGGGGAGCTGTTTTTT. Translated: CATSRGSNTGELFF. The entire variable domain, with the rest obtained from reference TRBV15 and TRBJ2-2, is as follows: DAMVIQNPRYQVTQFGKPVTLSCSQTLNHNVMYWYQQKSSQAPKLLFHYYDKDFNNEADTPDNFQSRRPNTSFCFLDIRSPGLGDTAMYLCATSRGSNTGELFFGEGSRLTVL.

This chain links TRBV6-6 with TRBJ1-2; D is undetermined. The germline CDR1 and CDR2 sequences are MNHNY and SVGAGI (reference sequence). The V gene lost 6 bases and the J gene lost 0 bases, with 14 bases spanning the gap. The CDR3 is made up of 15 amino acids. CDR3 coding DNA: TGTGCCAGCAGGAGGCGAGGGCTCACTAACTATGGCTACACCTTC. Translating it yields CASRRRGLTNYGYTF.

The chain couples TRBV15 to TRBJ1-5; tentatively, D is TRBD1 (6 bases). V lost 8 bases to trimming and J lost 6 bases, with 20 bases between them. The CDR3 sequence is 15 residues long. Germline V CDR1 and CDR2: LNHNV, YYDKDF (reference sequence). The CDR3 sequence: CATPRTAQGGQPQHF. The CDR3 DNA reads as TGTGCCACCCCAAGGACAGCTCAGGGAGGTCAGCCCCAGCATTTT.

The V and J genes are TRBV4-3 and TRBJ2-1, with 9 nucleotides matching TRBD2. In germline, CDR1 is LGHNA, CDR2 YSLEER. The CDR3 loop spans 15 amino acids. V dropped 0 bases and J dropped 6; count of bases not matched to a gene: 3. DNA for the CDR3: TGCGCCAGCAGCCAAGAGGCGGGGGGGTTCAATGAGCAGTTCTTC. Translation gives CASSQEAGGFNEQFF.

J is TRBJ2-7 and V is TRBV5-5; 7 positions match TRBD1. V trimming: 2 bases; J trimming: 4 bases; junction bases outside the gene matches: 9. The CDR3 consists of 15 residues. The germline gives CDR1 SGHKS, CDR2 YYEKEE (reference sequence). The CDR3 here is CASSLSWTGEYEQYF. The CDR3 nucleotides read TGTGCCAGCAGCTTATCCTGGACAGGCGAATACGAGCAGTACTTC. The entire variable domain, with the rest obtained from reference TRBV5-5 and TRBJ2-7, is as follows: DAGVTQSPTHLIKTRGQQVTLRCSPISGHKSVSWYQQVLGQGPQFIFQYYEKEERGRGNFPDRFSARQFPNYSSELNVNALLLGDSALYLCASSLSWTGEYEQYFGPGTRLTVT.

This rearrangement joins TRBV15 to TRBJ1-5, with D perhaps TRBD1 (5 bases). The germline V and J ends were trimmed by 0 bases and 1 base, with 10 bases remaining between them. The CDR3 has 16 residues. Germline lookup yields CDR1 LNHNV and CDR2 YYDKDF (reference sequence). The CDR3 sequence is CATSRDREVSNQPQHF. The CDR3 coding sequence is TGTGCCACCAGCAGAGACAGGGAGGTGAGCAATCAGCCCCAGCATTTT. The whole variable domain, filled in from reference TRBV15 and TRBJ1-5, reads DAMVIQNPRYQVTQFGKPVTLSCSQTLNHNVMYWYQQKSSQAPKLLFHYYDKDFNNEADTPDNFQSRRPNTSFCFLDIRSPGLGDTAMYLCATSRDREVSNQPQHFGDGTRLSIL.

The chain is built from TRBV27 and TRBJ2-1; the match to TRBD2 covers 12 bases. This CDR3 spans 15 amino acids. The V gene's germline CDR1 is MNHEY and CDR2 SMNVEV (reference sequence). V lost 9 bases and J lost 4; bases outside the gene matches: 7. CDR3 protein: CASTSGLAGYNEQFF. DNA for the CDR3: TGTGCCAGTACTTCTGGACTAGCGGGATACAATGAGCAGTTCTTC.

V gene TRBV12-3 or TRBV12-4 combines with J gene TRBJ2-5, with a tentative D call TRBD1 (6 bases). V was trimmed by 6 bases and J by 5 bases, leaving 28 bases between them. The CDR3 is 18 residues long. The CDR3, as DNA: TGTGCCAGCAGGCCCGTCAGGGGAGAGGGTGGTGGATTGGAGACCCAGTACTTC. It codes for CASRPVRGEGGGLETQYF.

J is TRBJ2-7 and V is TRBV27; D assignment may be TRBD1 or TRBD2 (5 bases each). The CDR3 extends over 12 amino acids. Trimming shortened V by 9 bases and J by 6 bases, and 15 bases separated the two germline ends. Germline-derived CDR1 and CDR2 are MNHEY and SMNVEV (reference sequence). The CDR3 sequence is CASRGVTFEQYF. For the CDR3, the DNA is TGTGCCAGTCGAGGGGTTACCTTCGAGCAGTACTTC.

CDR3 in DNA: TGTGCCTGGAGTAGTGGTAGCGGGTACAATGAGCAGTTCTTC. Translation: CAWSSGSGYNEQFF. The rearrangement links TRBV30 to TRBJ2-1, with 7 bases aligning to TRBD2. The CDR3 is made up of 14 amino acids. J was trimmed by 4 bases and V by 2 bases; bases with no gene match: 5. Germline V lookup: CDR1 GTSNPN, CDR2 SVGIG (reference sequence). The variable domain in full, with the rest retrieved from reference TRBV30 and TRBJ2-1, is SQTIHQWPATLVQPVGSPLSLECTVEGTSNPNLYWYRQAAGRGLQLLFYSVGIGQISSEVPQNLSASRPQDRQFILSSKKLLLSDSGFYLCAWSSGSGYNEQFFGPGTRLTVL.

The DNA for the CDR3 is TGTGCCAGCAGTTTGTCGCAGGTAGGGGAGCAGTACTTC. Its protein is CASSLSQVGEQYF. The chain uses TRBV28 and TRBJ2-7; D is uncertain. The CDR3 has 13 residues. Trimming removed 3 bases at V and 7 bases at J, with 13 bases between. Looked up from germline, CDR1 is MDHEN and CDR2 is SYDVKM.

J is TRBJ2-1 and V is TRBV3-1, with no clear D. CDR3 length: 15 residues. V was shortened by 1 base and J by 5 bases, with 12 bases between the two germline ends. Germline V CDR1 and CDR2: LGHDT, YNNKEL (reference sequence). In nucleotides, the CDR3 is TGTGCCAGCAGCCAAGCCCCGTCTAGTAACAATGAGCAGTTCTTC. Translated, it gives CASSQAPSSNNEQFF.

The CDR3 nucleotides are TGCAGTGCTAGAGATAGTTGGGCAGGGGAAATCGACGAGCAGTACTTC. Translating it yields CSARDSWAGEIDEQYF. The V call is TRBV20-1, the J call TRBJ2-7, with D possibly being TRBD1 (6 bases). This CDR3 has 16 residues. V lost 0 bases to trimming and J lost 5 bases, with 20 bases between them. The V gene's germline CDR1 is DFQATT and CDR2 SNEGSKA (reference sequence).